This TCR beta chain was sequenced during a study of T cell repertoires in cytomegalovirus infection. MiXCR, run by TCRdb on the reads, gives a single entry per CDR3 protein. The data show around 300,000 distinct CDR3 sequences, roughly 25% seen once. With 4 bases clipped from V and 6 bases from J, the junction kept 8 bases outside the gene matches. The CDR3 spans 13 residues. Germline values: CDR1 SQVTM, CDR2 ANQGSEA. The TCR originated in a human donor in good health (CMV status not recorded). Some clones in this sample may be carry-over from other donors' samples. This chain links TRBV29-1 with TRBJ2-7; 8 nucleotides match TRBD1. Sequenced input: PBMCs. DNA for the CDR3: TGCAGCGTTGGAGGGACAGGAGTTGTCGAGCAGTACTTC. This codes for CSVGGTGVVEQYF.